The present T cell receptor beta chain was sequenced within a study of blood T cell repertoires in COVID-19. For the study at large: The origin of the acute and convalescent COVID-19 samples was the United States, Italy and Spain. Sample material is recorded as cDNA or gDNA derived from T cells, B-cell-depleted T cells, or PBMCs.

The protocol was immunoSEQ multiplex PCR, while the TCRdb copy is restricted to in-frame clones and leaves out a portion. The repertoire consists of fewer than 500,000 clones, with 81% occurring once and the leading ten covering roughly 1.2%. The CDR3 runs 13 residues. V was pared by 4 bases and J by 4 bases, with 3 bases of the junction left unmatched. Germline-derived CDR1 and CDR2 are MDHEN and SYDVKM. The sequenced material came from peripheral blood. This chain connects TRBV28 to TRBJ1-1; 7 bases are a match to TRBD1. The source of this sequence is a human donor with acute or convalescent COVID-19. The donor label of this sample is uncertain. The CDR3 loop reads CASSSSGGTEAFF. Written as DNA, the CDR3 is TGTGCCAGCAGTTCCTCAGGGGGCACTGAAGCTTTCTTT.